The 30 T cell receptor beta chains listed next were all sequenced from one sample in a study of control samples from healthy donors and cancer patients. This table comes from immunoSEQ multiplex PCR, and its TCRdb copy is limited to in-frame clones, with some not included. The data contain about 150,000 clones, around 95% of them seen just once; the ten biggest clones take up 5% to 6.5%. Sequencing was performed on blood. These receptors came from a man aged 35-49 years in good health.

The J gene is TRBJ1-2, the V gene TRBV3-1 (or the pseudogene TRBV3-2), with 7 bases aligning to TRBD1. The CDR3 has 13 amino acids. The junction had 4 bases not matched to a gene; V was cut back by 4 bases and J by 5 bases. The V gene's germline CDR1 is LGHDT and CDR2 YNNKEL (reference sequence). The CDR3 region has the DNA TGTGCCAGCAGCCCACCGACAGGGTATGGCTACACCTTC. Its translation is CASSPPTGYGYTF.

The CDR3 bases are TGTGCCAGCAGCTTAGCCCTAGCGGGGGCCCTACCCGCCGCCTACGAGCAGTACTTC. Its translation: CASSLALAGALPAAYEQYF. J is TRBJ2-7 and V is TRBV7-2, with 10 bases aligning to TRBD2. This CDR3 spans 19 amino acids. Germline V lookup: CDR1 SGHTA, CDR2 FQGNSA. V trimming: 0 bases; J trimming: 2 bases; junction bases outside the gene matches: 13.

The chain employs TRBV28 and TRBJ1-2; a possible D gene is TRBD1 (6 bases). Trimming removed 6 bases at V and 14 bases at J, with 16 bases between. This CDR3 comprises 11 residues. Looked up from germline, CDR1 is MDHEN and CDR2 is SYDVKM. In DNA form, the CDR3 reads TGTGCCAGCAGGGCCGGGGGGCGCCCAACCTTC. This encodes CASRAGGRPTF.

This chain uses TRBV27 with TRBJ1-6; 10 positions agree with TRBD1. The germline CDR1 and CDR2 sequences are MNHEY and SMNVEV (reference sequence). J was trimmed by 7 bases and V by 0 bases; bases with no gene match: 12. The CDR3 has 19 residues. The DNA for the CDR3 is TGTGCCAGCAGTTTATCGGGGGACAGGGGAGAATATCGGAATTCACCCCTCCACTTT. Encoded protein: CASSLSGDRGEYRNSPLHF.

The CDR3 is CATSDFVSTGELFF. CDR3 nucleotides: TGTGCCACCAGTGATTTCGTCAGCACCGGGGAGCTGTTTTTT. The chain is built from TRBV24-1 and TRBJ2-2; unclear D gene. The ends were cut back, 1 base at V and 4 bases at J, with 6 bases in the middle. Germline V gene lookup returns CDR1 KGHDR and CDR2 SFDVKD. The CDR3 spans 14 residues.

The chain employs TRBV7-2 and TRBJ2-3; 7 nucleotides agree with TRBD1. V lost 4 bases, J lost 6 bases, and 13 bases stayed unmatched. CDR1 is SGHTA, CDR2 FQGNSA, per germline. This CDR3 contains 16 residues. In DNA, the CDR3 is TGTGCCAGCAGCTCCCAGGGGCTAGGGGGCTCCGATACGCAGTATTTT. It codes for CASSSQGLGGSDTQYF. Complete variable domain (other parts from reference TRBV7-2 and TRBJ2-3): GAGVSQSPSNKVTEKGKDVELRCDPISGHTALYWYRQSLGQGLEFLIYFQGNSAPDKSGLPSDRFSAERTGGSVSTLTIQRTQQEDSAVYLCASSSQGLGGSDTQYFGPGTRLTVL.

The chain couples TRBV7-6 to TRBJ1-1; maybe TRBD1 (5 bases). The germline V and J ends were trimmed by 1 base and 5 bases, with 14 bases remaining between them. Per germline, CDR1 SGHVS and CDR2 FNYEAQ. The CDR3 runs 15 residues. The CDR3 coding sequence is TGTGCCAGCAGCTTAGAGTATAGGGGAGGAACTGAAGCTTTCTTT. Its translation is CASSLEYRGGTEAFF. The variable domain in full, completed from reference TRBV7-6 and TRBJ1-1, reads GAGVSQSPRYKVTKRGQDVALRCDPISGHVSLYWYRQALGQGPEFLTYFNYEAQQDKSGLPNDRFSAERPEGSISTLTIQRTEQRDSAMYRCASSLEYRGGTEAFFGQGTRLTVV.

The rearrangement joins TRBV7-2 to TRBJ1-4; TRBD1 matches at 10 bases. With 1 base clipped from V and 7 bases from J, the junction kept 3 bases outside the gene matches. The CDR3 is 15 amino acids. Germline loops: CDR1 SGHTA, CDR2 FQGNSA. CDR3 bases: TGTGCCAGCAGCTTAGAAGGGACAGGGGTTGAAAAACTGTTTTTT. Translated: CASSLEGTGVEKLFF.

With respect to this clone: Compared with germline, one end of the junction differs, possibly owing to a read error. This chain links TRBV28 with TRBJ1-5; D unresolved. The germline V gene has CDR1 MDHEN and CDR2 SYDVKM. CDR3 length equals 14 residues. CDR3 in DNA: TGTGCCAGCAGTTTCCAGCAGGTCTATCATCCCCAGCATTTT. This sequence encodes CASSFQQVYHPQHF.

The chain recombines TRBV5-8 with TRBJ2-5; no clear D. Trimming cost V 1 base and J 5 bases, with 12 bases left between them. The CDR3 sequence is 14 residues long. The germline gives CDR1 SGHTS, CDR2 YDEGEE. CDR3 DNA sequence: TGTGCCAGCAGCTTGTACATGGCGAGGGAGACCCAGTACTTC. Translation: CASSLYMARETQYF.

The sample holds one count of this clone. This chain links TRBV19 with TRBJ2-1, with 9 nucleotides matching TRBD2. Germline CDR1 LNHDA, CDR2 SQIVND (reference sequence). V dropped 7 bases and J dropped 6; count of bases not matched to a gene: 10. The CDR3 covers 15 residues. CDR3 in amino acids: CASTLVASGVNEQFF. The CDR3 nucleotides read TGTGCCAGTACCCTCGTGGCTAGCGGGGTCAATGAGCAGTTCTTC.

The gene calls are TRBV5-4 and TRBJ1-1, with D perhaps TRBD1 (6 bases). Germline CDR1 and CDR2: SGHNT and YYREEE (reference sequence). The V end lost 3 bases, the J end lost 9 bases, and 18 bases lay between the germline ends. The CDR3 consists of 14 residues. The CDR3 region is CASSSPRRDTQAFF. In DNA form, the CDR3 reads TGTGCCAGCAGCTCACCCCGGCGGGACACCCAAGCTTTCTTT.

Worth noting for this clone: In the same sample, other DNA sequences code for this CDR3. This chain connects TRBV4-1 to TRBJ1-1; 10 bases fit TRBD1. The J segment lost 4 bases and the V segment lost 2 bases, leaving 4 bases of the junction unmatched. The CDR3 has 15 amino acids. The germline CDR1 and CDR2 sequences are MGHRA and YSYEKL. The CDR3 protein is CASSQRGQGSTEAFF. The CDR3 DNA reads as TGCGCCAGCAGCCAAAGGGGACAGGGGAGCACTGAAGCTTTCTTT.

The CDR3 bases are TGTGCCAGTAGTATAGATTGGGGCCAGCCCCAGCATTTT. Translation gives CASSIDWGQPQHF. This chain uses TRBV19 with TRBJ1-5; possible D gene TRBD1, 5 bases. There are 13 residues in the CDR3. Trimming pared 0 bases from V and 7 bases from J, leaving 7 bases between. CDR1 and CDR2 (germline): LNHDA, SQIVND (reference sequence).

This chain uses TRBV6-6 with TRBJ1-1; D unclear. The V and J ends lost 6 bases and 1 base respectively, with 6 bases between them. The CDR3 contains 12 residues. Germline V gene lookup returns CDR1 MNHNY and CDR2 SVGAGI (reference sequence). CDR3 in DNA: TGTGCCAGCAGCCGCCGGAACACTGAAGCTTTCTTT. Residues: CASSRRNTEAFF.

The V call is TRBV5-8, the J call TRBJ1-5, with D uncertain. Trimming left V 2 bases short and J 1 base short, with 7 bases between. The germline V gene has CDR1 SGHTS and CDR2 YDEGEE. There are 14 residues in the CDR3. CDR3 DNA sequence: TGTGCCAGCAGCTTCTCTGGAAGCAATCAGCCCCAGCATTTT. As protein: CASSFSGSNQPQHF.

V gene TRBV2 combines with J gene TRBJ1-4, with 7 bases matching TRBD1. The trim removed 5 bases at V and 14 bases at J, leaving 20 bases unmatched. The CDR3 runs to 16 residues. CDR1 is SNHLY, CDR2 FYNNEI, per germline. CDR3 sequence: CASSFVRDRLLTGLFF. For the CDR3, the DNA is TGTGCCAGCAGTTTCGTTCGGGACAGACTCCTTACGGGGCTGTTTTTT.

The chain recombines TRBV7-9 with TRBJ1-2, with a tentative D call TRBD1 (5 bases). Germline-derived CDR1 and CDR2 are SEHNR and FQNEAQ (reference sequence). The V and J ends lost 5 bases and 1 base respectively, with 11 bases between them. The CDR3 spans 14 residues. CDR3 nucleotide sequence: TGTGCCAGCAGCCTCCAGACAGATAACTATGGCTACACCTTC. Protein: CASSLQTDNYGYTF.

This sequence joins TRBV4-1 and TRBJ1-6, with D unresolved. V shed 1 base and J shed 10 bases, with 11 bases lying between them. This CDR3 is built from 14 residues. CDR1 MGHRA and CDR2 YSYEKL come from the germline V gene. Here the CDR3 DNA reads TGCGCCAGCAGCCAAGTTGAGAGCAGGTCACCCCTCCACTTT. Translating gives CASSQVESRSPLHF.

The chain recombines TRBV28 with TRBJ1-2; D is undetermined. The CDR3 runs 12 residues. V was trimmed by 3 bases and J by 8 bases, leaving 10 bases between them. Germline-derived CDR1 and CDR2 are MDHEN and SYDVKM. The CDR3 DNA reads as TGTGCCAGCAGTTTGCCCGGGAGGGGCTACACCTTC. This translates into CASSLPGRGYTF.

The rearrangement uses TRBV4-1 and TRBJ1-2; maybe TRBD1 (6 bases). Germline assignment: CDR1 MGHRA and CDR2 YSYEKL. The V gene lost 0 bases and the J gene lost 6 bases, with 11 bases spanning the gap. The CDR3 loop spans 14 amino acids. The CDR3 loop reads CASSQEGRGDGYTF. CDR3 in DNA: TGCGCCAGCAGCCAAGAAGGTAGGGGGGATGGCTACACCTTC.

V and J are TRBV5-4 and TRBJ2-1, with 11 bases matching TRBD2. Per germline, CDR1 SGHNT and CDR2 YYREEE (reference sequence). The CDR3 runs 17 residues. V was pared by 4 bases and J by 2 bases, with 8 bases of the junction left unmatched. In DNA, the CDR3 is TGTGCCAGCAGCCCCTTTAGCGGGGGGGAAACCTACAATGAGCAGTTCTTC. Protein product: CASSPFSGGETYNEQFF.

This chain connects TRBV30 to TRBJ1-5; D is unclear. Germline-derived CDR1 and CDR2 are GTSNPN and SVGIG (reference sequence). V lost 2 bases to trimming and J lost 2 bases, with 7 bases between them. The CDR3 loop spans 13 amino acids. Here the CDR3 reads CAWSMTGNQPQHF. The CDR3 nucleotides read TGTGCCTGGAGTATGACGGGCAATCAGCCCCAGCATTTT.

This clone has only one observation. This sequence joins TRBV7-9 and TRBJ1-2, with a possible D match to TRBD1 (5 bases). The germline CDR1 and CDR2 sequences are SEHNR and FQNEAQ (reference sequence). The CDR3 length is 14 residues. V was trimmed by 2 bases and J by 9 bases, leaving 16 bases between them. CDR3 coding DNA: TGTGCCAGCAGCTTATACGTCCAGGGAGGGAGCTACACCTTC. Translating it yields CASSLYVQGGSYTF.

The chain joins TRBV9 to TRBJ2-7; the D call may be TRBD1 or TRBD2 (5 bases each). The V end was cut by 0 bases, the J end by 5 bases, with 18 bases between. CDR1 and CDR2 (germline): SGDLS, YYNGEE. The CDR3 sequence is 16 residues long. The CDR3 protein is CASSVGHRGPGDEQYF. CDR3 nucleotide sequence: TGTGCCAGCAGCGTAGGCCACCGGGGCCCCGGGGACGAGCAGTACTTC.

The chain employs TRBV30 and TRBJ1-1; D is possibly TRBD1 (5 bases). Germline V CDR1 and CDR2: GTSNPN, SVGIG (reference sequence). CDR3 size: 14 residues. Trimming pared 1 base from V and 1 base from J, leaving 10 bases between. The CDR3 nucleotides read TGTGCCTGGAGTGCCGCAGGGTGGAACACTGAAGCTTTCTTT. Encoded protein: CAWSAAGWNTEAFF.

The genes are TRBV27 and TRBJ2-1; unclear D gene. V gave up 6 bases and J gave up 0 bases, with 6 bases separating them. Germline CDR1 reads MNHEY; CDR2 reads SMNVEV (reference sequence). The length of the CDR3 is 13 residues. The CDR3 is CASSEISYNEQFF. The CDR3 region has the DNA TGTGCCAGCAGCGAAATCTCCTACAATGAGCAGTTCTTC.

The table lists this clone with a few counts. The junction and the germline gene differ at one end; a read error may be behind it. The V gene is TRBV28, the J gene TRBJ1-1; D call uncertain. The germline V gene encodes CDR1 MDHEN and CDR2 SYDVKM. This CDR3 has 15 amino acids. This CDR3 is CASSPRGRLKTEAFF. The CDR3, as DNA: TGTGCCAGCAGTCCCCGCGGCAGGTTGAAAACTGAAGCTTTCTTT.

CDR3 sequence: CASSLVKASAGRTGELFF. The CDR3 region has the DNA TGTGCCAGCAGCTTAGTGAAGGCTAGCGCTGGTAGGACCGGGGAGCTGTTTTTT. The chain couples TRBV7-8 to TRBJ2-2; possible D gene TRBD2, 6 bases. The CDR3 totals 18 residues. The V gene lost 1 base and the J gene lost 5 bases, with 20 bases spanning the gap. The germline gives CDR1 SGHVS, CDR2 FQNEAQ.

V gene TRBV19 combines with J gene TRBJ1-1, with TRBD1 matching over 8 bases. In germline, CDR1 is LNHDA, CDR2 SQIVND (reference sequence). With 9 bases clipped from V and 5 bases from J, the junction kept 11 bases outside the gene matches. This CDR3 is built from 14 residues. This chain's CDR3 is CASLPGGVRTEAFF. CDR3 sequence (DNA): TGTGCCAGCCTGCCAGGGGGCGTAAGAACTGAAGCTTTCTTT.